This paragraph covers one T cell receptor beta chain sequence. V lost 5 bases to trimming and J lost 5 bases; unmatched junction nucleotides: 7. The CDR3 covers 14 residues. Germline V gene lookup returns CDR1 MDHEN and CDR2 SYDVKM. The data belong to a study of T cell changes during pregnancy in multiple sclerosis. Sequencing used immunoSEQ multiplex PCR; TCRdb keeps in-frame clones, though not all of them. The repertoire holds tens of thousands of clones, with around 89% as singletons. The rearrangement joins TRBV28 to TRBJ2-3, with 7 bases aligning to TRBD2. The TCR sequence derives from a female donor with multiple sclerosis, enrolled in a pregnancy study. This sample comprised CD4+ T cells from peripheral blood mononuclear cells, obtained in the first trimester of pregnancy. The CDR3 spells CASSHTSAGDTQYF. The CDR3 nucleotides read TGTGCCAGCAGTCACACTAGCGCTGGAGATACGCAGTATTTT.